This entry concerns a single TCR beta chain. Germline assignment: CDR1 SEHNR and CDR2 FQNEAQ (reference sequence). V gave up 2 bases and J gave up 4 bases, with 11 bases separating them. CDR3 length: 15 residues. The Seattle patients, enrolled during active infection, were followed longitudinally. This sample is drawn from a study of blood T cell repertoires in COVID-19. Turning to the study itself: Material from acute and convalescent COVID-19 was sourced from the United States, Italy and Spain. T cells, B-cell-depleted T cells, or PBMCs supplied cDNA or gDNA.

Methods used by the authors: The assay estimated nucleated cells by amplifying reference gene primers. Generated by immunoSEQ multiplex PCR, the TCRdb table keeps only in-frame clones and is missing some. The V and J calls and the clone size are those of that table, but D and trimming were determined from the DNA. This table has approximately 100,000 clones, around 80% appearing once. V is TRBV7-9 and J is TRBJ1-4, with D uncertain. The source of this sequence is an elderly man with COVID-19, enrolled during active disease. Sequencing input: peripheral blood. The CDR3 nucleotides are TGTGCCAGCAGCTTATGGCAGGCGCTTAATGAAAAACTGTTTTTT. Translating gives CASSLWQALNEKLFF. Together with reference TRBV7-9 and TRBJ1-4, the CDR3 gives the full variable domain: DTGVSQNPRHKITKRGQNVTFRCDPISEHNRLYWYRQTLGQGPEFLTYFQNEAQLEKSRLLSDRFSAERPKGSFSTLEIQRTEQGDSAMYLCASSLWQALNEKLFFGSGTQLSVL.